Listed below are T cell receptor beta chains from one sample, sequenced in a study of OX40 agonist ivuxolimab in advanced cancers. TCRdb keeps only in-frame clones here, not all; method: immunoSEQ multiplex PCR. The profile shows roughly 61,000 clones, over 80% of them singletons. The specimen comprised CD4+ or CD8+ T cells sorted from blood, sampled in a trial of the OX40 agonist ivuxolimab. The receptors were sampled from an adult with an advanced solid tumor such as melanoma, head and neck, liver or kidney cancer. Each CDR3 is given with its conserved first and last residue. The order of the fields is J gene, clone size, V gene, D gene, CDR3 DNA, CDR3 protein. The D gene is left open where the match is weak. Size is stated for part of the rows, as once, few or many counts, or as a class when the clone is expanded.

j_call: TRBJ1-1
clone_size: .
v_call: TRBV11-2
d_call: .
cdr3_nt: TGTGCCAGCAGCTTAGAGGGGGGCGTGGGTACTGAAGCTTTCTTT
cdr3_aa: CASSLEGGVGTEAFF

j_call: TRBJ2-3
clone_size: few
v_call: TRBV7-2
d_call: .
cdr3_nt: TGTGCCAGCAGCTCGCGGACCAGCACAGATACGCAGTATTTT
cdr3_aa: CASSSRTSTDTQYF

j_call: TRBJ2-7
clone_size: .
v_call: TRBV27
d_call: .
cdr3_nt: TGTGCCAGCAGTTCCTCAAGGATACCCTACGAGCAGTACTTC
cdr3_aa: CASSSSRIPYEQYF

j_call: TRBJ2-7
clone_size: .
v_call: TRBV6-5
d_call: TRBD1
cdr3_nt: TGTGCCAGCAGTTTGAACAGGGGGCCGGGAGAGCAGTACTTC
cdr3_aa: CASSLNRGPGEQYF

j_call: TRBJ1-1
clone_size: .
v_call: TRBV30
d_call: TRBD1
cdr3_nt: TGTGCCTGGAGACAAAGACAGGGGAGAAACACTGAAGCTTTCTTT
cdr3_aa: CAWRQRQGRNTEAFF

j_call: TRBJ2-3
clone_size: .
v_call: TRBV7-9
d_call: .
cdr3_nt: TGTGCCAGCAGCCTCGTAAATACGCAGTATTTT
cdr3_aa: CASSLVNTQYF

j_call: TRBJ2-7
clone_size: .
v_call: TRBV7-9
d_call: .
cdr3_nt: TGTGCCAGCAGCTTAACCGTTAATCTGGACAGTGCCTACGAGCAGTACTTC
cdr3_aa: CASSLTVNLDSAYEQYF

j_call: TRBJ1-6
clone_size: .
v_call: TRBV7-2
d_call: .
cdr3_nt: TGTGCCAGCAGCTTAACGACCAATTCACCCCTCCACTTT
cdr3_aa: CASSLTTNSPLHF

j_call: TRBJ1-4
clone_size: .
v_call: TRBV19
d_call: .
cdr3_nt: TGTGCCAGTAGTATCGATTCAACTAATGAAAAACTGTTTTTT
cdr3_aa: CASSIDSTNEKLFF

j_call: TRBJ2-7
clone_size: .
v_call: TRBV12-5
d_call: TRBD2
cdr3_nt: TGTGCTAGTGGTCTCCGGACTAGCGGGGGTCCTCCCTACGAGCAGTACTTC
cdr3_aa: CASGLRTSGGPPYEQYF

j_call: TRBJ2-7
clone_size: .
v_call: TRBV28
d_call: TRBD1
cdr3_nt: TGTGCCAGCACCTACTCACAGGGGGTGTTGAGCGAGCAGTACTTC
cdr3_aa: CASTYSQGVLSEQYF

j_call: TRBJ1-1
clone_size: .
v_call: TRBV5-6
d_call: .
cdr3_nt: TGTGCCAGCAGCTTCAGCGGAGGAGGCCGGAGCACTGAAGCTTTCTTT
cdr3_aa: CASSFSGGGRSTEAFF

j_call: TRBJ1-2
clone_size: once
v_call: TRBV5-1
d_call: .
cdr3_nt: TGCGCCAGCACCCGAGGACCGACTTCAAACTATGGCTACACCTTC
cdr3_aa: CASTRGPTSNYGYTF

j_call: TRBJ2-6
clone_size: .
v_call: TRBV9
d_call: .
cdr3_nt: TGTGCCAGCAGCCGGGGGACGGCTGGGGCCAACGTCCTGACTTTC
cdr3_aa: CASSRGTAGANVLTF

j_call: TRBJ2-7
clone_size: .
v_call: TRBV5-6
d_call: .
cdr3_nt: TGTGCCAGCAGCTCCTGGACGGTCCTCTACGAGCAGTACTTC
cdr3_aa: CASSSWTVLYEQYF

j_call: TRBJ1-1
clone_size: .
v_call: TRBV5-5
d_call: .
cdr3_nt: TGTGCCAGCAGCTTGGAATTTTACAGGGTGTACAATGAAGCTTTCTTT
cdr3_aa: CASSLEFYRVYNEAFF

j_call: TRBJ1-3
clone_size: .
v_call: TRBV5-6
d_call: .
cdr3_nt: TGTGCCAGCAGCATAGGGAACTCTGGAAACACCATATATTTT
cdr3_aa: CASSIGNSGNTIYF

j_call: TRBJ2-2
clone_size: .
v_call: TRBV5-1
d_call: .
cdr3_nt: TGCGCCAGCAGCTTTGGACAGTCGAACACCGGGGAGCTGTTTTTT
cdr3_aa: CASSFGQSNTGELFF

j_call: TRBJ2-7
clone_size: .
v_call: TRBV9
d_call: TRBD2
cdr3_nt: TGTGCCAGCAGCGCCGGGACTAGCGAAAGGAAGCAGTACTTC
cdr3_aa: CASSAGTSERKQYF

j_call: TRBJ2-1
clone_size: once
v_call: TRBV11-2
d_call: TRBD1
cdr3_nt: TGTGCCAGCAGCCGGACAGGTGGGGTCGATGAGCAGTTCTTC
cdr3_aa: CASSRTGGVDEQFF

j_call: TRBJ1-1
clone_size: .
v_call: TRBV7-2
d_call: .
cdr3_nt: TGTGCCAGCAGCTTTAGTTACGTAGAAGCTTTCTTT
cdr3_aa: CASSFSYVEAFF

j_call: TRBJ1-1
clone_size: .
v_call: TRBV14
d_call: .
cdr3_nt: TGTGCCAGCAGCTCTTCTTACAGCAACTCTCGGGGGACTGAAGCTTTCTTT
cdr3_aa: CASSSSYSNSRGTEAFF

j_call: TRBJ1-2
clone_size: .
v_call: TRBV5-4
d_call: .
cdr3_nt: TGTGCCGGGAATCAGGGTGGGCTTCTATATGGCTACACCTTC
cdr3_aa: CAGNQGGLLYGYTF

j_call: TRBJ2-7
clone_size: few
v_call: TRBV9
d_call: TRBD2
cdr3_nt: TGTGCCAGCAGCGTAGGGGCAGCGGGGGCCTACGAGCAGTACTTC
cdr3_aa: CASSVGAAGAYEQYF

j_call: TRBJ1-1
clone_size: .
v_call: TRBV6-6
d_call: .
cdr3_nt: TGTGCCAGCGTTTCGGGCACTGAAGCTTTCTTT
cdr3_aa: CASVSGTEAFF

j_call: TRBJ2-5
clone_size: once
v_call: TRBV19
d_call: .
cdr3_nt: TGTGCCAGTAGTATTTTTGGGACAACCCAAGAGACCCAGTACTTC
cdr3_aa: CASSIFGTTQETQYF

j_call: TRBJ1-3
clone_size: .
v_call: TRBV6-5
d_call: TRBD1
cdr3_nt: TGTGCCAGCAGGAGGGACAGGCGATCTGGAAACACCATATATTTT
cdr3_aa: CASRRDRRSGNTIYF

j_call: TRBJ2-7
clone_size: .
v_call: TRBV7-2
d_call: .
cdr3_nt: TGTGCCAGCAGGGCTGGACAGTCCAACTCCTACGAGCAGTACTTC
cdr3_aa: CASRAGQSNSYEQYF

j_call: TRBJ2-7
clone_size: few
v_call: TRBV27
d_call: .
cdr3_nt: TGTGCCAGCAAACGAGGGTCGACCTACGAGCAGTACTTC
cdr3_aa: CASKRGSTYEQYF

j_call: TRBJ2-1
clone_size: .
v_call: TRBV7-2
d_call: TRBD1
cdr3_nt: TGTGCCAGCAGCTATACAGGGGTGTGGGCTGGTTACAATGAGCAGTTCTTC
cdr3_aa: CASSYTGVWAGYNEQFF

j_call: TRBJ2-7
clone_size: .
v_call: TRBV15
d_call: .
cdr3_nt: TGTGCCACCAGCAGAGATCGCCAGGCCTACGAGCAGTACTTC
cdr3_aa: CATSRDRQAYEQYF

j_call: TRBJ1-5
clone_size: .
v_call: TRBV5-8
d_call: .
cdr3_nt: TGTGCCAGCAGCTTGGCGACCAATCAGCCCCAGCATTTT
cdr3_aa: CASSLATNQPQHF

j_call: TRBJ2-5
clone_size: .
v_call: TRBV5-1
d_call: TRBD2
cdr3_nt: TGCGCCAGCACCCCCCCGGGACTAGCGGGGGGGGGCGAGACCCAGTACTTC
cdr3_aa: CASTPPGLAGGGETQYF

j_call: TRBJ2-1
clone_size: .
v_call: TRBV11-2
d_call: TRBD2
cdr3_nt: TGTGCCAGCAGGCCTCGACTAGCGGGCGGCAACAATGAGCAGTTCTTC
cdr3_aa: CASRPRLAGGNNEQFF

j_call: TRBJ2-7
clone_size: .
v_call: TRBV7-9
d_call: .
cdr3_nt: TGTGCCAGCAGCTTAGGCCAGGGCGCGGACGGCTACGAGCAGTACTTC
cdr3_aa: CASSLGQGADGYEQYF

j_call: TRBJ2-1
clone_size: .
v_call: TRBV5-6
d_call: TRBD2
cdr3_nt: TGTGCCAGCAGCCTGGATAGCGGGGGGATGTACAATGAGCAGTTCTTC
cdr3_aa: CASSLDSGGMYNEQFF

j_call: TRBJ2-5
clone_size: .
v_call: TRBV4-2
d_call: .
cdr3_nt: TGTGCCAGCAGCCAAATCGGGACCTATCAAGAGACCCAGTACTTC
cdr3_aa: CASSQIGTYQETQYF

j_call: TRBJ2-2
clone_size: .
v_call: TRBV6-1
d_call: .
cdr3_nt: TGTGCCAGCAGTGAAGGTTTCTTCACCGGGGAGCTGTTTTTT
cdr3_aa: CASSEGFFTGELFF

j_call: TRBJ2-2
clone_size: once
v_call: TRBV14
d_call: .
cdr3_nt: TGTGCCAGCAGCCAAGTTGTAAACACCGGGGAGCTGTTTTTT
cdr3_aa: CASSQVVNTGELFF

j_call: TRBJ2-1
clone_size: .
v_call: TRBV5-1
d_call: TRBD2
cdr3_nt: TGCGCCAGCAGTTCAAGCGGGGGTTCCTACAATGAGCAGTTCTTC
cdr3_aa: CASSSSGGSYNEQFF

j_call: TRBJ1-1
clone_size: once
v_call: TRBV15
d_call: TRBD1
cdr3_nt: TGTGCCACCAGGGGACAGGGTCTGAACACTGAAGCTTTCTTT
cdr3_aa: CATRGQGLNTEAFF

j_call: TRBJ1-3
clone_size: .
v_call: TRBV10-2
d_call: .
cdr3_nt: TGCGCCAGCAGCGGATACTTGACTTGGACAGATGGAAACACCATATATTTT
cdr3_aa: CASSGYLTWTDGNTIYF